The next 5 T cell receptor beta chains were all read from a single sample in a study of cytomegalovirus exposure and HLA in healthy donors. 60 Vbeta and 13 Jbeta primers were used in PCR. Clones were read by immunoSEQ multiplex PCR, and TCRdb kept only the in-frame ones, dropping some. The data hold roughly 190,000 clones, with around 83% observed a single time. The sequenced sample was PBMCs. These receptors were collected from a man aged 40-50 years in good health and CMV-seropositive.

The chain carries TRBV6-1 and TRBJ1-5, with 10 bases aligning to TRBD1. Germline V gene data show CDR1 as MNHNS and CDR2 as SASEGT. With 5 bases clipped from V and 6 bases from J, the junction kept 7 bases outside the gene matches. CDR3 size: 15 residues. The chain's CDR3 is CASSLTDRGRQPQHF. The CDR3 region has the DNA TGTGCCAGCAGTCTAACTGACAGGGGGCGTCAGCCCCAGCATTTT.

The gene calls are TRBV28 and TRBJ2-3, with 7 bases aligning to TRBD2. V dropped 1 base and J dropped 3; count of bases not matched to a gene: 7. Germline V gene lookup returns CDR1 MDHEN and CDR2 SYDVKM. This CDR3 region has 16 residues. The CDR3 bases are TGTGCCAGCAGTTTATTTGCGGGAGTTGGTACAGATACGCAGTATTTT. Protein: CASSLFAGVGTDTQYF.

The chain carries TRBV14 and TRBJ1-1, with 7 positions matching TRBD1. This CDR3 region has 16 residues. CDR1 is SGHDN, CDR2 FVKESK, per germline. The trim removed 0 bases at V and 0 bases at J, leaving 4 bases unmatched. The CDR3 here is CASSQDLGTVNTEAFF. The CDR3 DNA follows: TGTGCCAGCAGCCAAGATCTCGGGACAGTGAACACTGAAGCTTTCTTT. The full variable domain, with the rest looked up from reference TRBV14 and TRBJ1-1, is EAGVTQFPSHSVIEKGQTVTLRCDPISGHDNLYWYRRVMGKEIKFLLHFVKESKQDESGMPNNRFLAERTGGTYSTLKVQPAELEDSGVYFCASSQDLGTVNTEAFFGQGTRLTVV.

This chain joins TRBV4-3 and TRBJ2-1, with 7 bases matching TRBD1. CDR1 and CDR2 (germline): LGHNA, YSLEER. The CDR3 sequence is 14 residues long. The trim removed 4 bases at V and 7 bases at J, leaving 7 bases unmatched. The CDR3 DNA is TGCGCCAGCAGCCTTGGACAGGTAGGGAATGAGCAGTTCTTC. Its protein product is CASSLGQVGNEQFF.

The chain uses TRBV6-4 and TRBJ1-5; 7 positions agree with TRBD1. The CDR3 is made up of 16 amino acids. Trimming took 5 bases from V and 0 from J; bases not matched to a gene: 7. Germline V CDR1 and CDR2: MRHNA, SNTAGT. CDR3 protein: CASSLPRGYSNQPQHF. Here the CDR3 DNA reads TGTGCCAGCAGTCTTCCCAGGGGGTATAGCAATCAGCCCCAGCATTTT.